The 14 T cell receptor beta chains in this list originate from one sample, sequenced in a study of CD8 T cells in Susac syndrome. Reverse transcription of roughly 0.5 to 1 ug RNA was carried out with random hexamers. Each CDR3 protein is one row after TCRdb ran MiXCR on the immunoSEQ multiplex PCR reads. The data show roughly 200,000 distinct CDR3 sequences, approximately 95% seen once. Sequenced: CD4+ T cells from PBMCs. The receptors derive from a human donor in good health.

J is TRBJ2-1 and V is TRBV3-1; D possibly corresponds to TRBD2 (6 bases). Trimming pared 1 base from V and 8 bases from J, leaving 15 bases between. The CDR3 runs to 15 residues. Germline assignment: CDR1 LGHDT and CDR2 YNNKEL (reference sequence). The CDR3 loop reads CASSQAGVHLDEQFF. DNA of the CDR3: TGTGCCAGCAGCCAAGCGGGAGTTCATCTGGATGAGCAGTTCTTC.

The CDR3: CASSQGAGGELFF. CDR3 coding DNA: TGCGCCAGCAGCCAGGGGGCGGGCGGGGAGCTGTTTTTT. V gene TRBV4-3 combines with J gene TRBJ2-2; D is possibly TRBD1 (6 bases). The CDR3 spans 13 residues. Germline V gene data show CDR1 as LGHNA and CDR2 as YSLEER. V was cut by 3 bases and J by 7 bases, with 9 bases left in between.

The chain combines TRBV12-3 or TRBV12-4 with TRBJ2-6; no clear D. The V gene lost 2 bases and the J gene lost 3 bases, with 8 bases spanning the gap. The CDR3 is 15 residues long. CDR3 bases: TGTGCCAGCAGTTTATCCGGGTTTGGGGCCAACGTCCTGACTTTC. Protein product: CASSLSGFGANVLTF.

The V and J genes are TRBV18 and TRBJ1-1; weak D call: TRBD1 (5 bases). Trimming took off 3 bases at V and 1 base at J, with 12 bases between the two ends. Germline assignment: CDR1 KGHSH and CDR2 LQKENI. The CDR3 is 15 residues long. CDR3: CASSPPGPSNTEAFF. CDR3 DNA sequence: TGTGCCAGCTCACCTCCGGGACCTTCGAACACTGAAGCTTTCTTT.

The chain uses TRBV30 and TRBJ1-1, with 8 bases that match TRBD1. The CDR3 is 13 residues long. The germline gives CDR1 GTSNPN, CDR2 SVGIG (reference sequence). V gave up 4 bases and J gave up 11 bases; unmatched junction bases: 12. CDR3 in DNA: TGTGCCTGGACCGACGGACAGGGATTATTGGCTTTCTTT. It translates to CAWTDGQGLLAFF.

The CDR3 DNA follows: TGCGCCAGCAGCTTAGGGACTAGCGGTGATACGCAGTATTTT. Protein product: CASSLGTSGDTQYF. The chain joins TRBV5-1 to TRBJ2-3, with 11 bases matching TRBD2. The germline V gene has CDR1 SGHRS and CDR2 YFSETQ. V shed 2 bases, J shed 6 bases, and the junction held 2 bases outside the gene matches. There are 14 residues in the CDR3.

V usage is TRBV12-3 or TRBV12-4 and J usage is TRBJ2-6, with 8 positions matching TRBD1. The CDR3 contains 16 residues. V shed 6 bases and J 0 bases; nucleotides not matched to a gene: 4. The CDR3 bases are TGTGCCAGCAGGGGACAGGCCCTCTCTGGGGCCAACGTCCTGACTTTC. As protein: CASRGQALSGANVLTF.

This clonotype was picked up one time. V gene TRBV18 combines with J gene TRBJ2-7; D is unresolved. The CDR3 sequence is 16 residues long. The V and J ends lost 3 bases and 2 bases respectively, with 17 bases between them. From germline, CDR1 is KGHSH and CDR2 LQKENI. The chain's CDR3 is CASSPQFGPLTYEQYF. The CDR3, as DNA: TGTGCCAGCTCACCTCAGTTTGGGCCGCTAACCTACGAGCAGTACTTC.

This chain joins TRBV28 and TRBJ2-6; D may be TRBD2 (6 bases). Germline V CDR1 and CDR2: MDHEN, SYDVKM. This CDR3 spans 15 amino acids. Trimming removed 5 bases at V and 11 bases at J, with 19 bases between. The CDR3 sequence: CASSLVGRIGHVLTF. The CDR3 nucleotides read TGTGCCAGCAGTCTCGTCGGGAGAATTGGTCACGTCCTGACTTTC.

This CDR3 reads CASSIVSGGSTDTQYF. CDR3 coding DNA: TGCGCCAGCAGTATCGTATCCGGGGGGAGCACAGATACGCAGTATTTT. V is TRBV5-1 and J is TRBJ2-3; TRBD2 matches at 7 bases. Germline CDR1 is SGHRS and CDR2 is YFSETQ. The CDR3 is 16 residues long. V lost 5 bases to trimming and J lost 0 bases; unmatched junction nucleotides: 9.

The chain has TRBV4-1 and TRBJ2-7, with 12 bases identical to TRBD2. The V segment lost 1 base and the J segment 4 bases; nucleotides outside the gene matches: 11. The germline V gene encodes CDR1 MGHRA and CDR2 YSYEKL. The CDR3 contains 18 residues. CDR3 coding DNA: TGCGCCAGCAGCCAAGTATTAGACCTAGCGGGAGGGACATACGAGCAGTACTTC. This translates into CASSQVLDLAGGTYEQYF.

This rearrangement joins TRBV29-1 to TRBJ1-4; 9 nucleotides agree with TRBD1. Germline V gives CDR1 SQVTM, CDR2 ANQGSEA. The CDR3 is 13 residues long. The ends lost 3 bases at V and 5 bases at J; junction bases unmatched: 1. CDR3 bases: TGCAGCGTTGAGGGGACAGGGAATGAAAAACTGTTTTTT. This sequence encodes CSVEGTGNEKLFF.

V and J are TRBV20-1 and TRBJ2-1; the D gene is possibly TRBD2 (6 bases). V was trimmed by 0 bases and J by 5 bases, leaving 17 bases between them. This CDR3 comprises 16 residues. Germline CDR1 is DFQATT and CDR2 is SNEGSKA (reference sequence). CDR3 in DNA: TGCAGTGCTAGAGACCCTGGGGGAGGAAGGGACAATGAGCAGTTCTTC. Encoded protein: CSARDPGGGRDNEQFF.

The chain combines TRBV18 with TRBJ1-1; perhaps TRBD1 as D (5 bases). V was clipped by 1 base and J by 1 base, with 10 bases between them. The V gene's germline CDR1 is KGHSH and CDR2 LQKENI. The CDR3 consists of 15 residues. CDR3 in DNA: TGTGCCAGCTCACCACTTGGGGCTAAGAACACTGAAGCTTTCTTT. Its protein is CASSPLGAKNTEAFF.